This T cell receptor (beta chain) was documented in a study of cytomegalovirus exposure and HLA in healthy donors (dated by TCRdb to between 2016 and 2019). A note on the overall study: In an earlier analysis of roughly 500 of the donors, 250 to 300 Gb of sequence data and approximately 120 million unique TCR beta sequences from 180 million or so T cells were reported. An early release covering over 500 HLA-typed donors comprised around 300 gigabases of sequencing data and tens of millions of unique TCR sequences. Among the roughly 380 genotyped donors, approximately 77% belonged to the genetic ancestry cluster associated with self-reported Caucasian donors. The study aimed to test whether cataloging public T cell receptors could reveal signatures of past pathogen exposure. Using immunosequencing, the study profiled T cell repertoires from 550 to 750 subjects and related those repertoires to cytomegalovirus serostatus. In addition to the first cohort of 666 subjects, a separate validation cohort of over 90 different subjects was used. To predict cytomegalovirus infection status, the study combined high-throughput TCR immunosequencing, statistical association of individual TCRs with disease status, and machine learning. To study patterns of TCR occurrence, a later analysis re-analyzed previously published TCR beta repertoires from 666 donors and added high-resolution HLA genotyping. Rather than using new phenotypic data, the later analysis identified candidate immune exposures from TCR beta sequences and from how often those sequences occurred across donors. An earlier analysis of 450 to 750 of the donors used high-throughput TCR beta sequencing to judge whether each TCR beta V gene segment behaved as functional or pseudogenic. Donor age, sex, ethnicity and CMV serostatus were compiled together with the repertoire data. A later genetic analysis used genome-wide SNP genotypes for about three fifths of the 666 donors, treating that subset as a discovery cohort. Every repertoire in the discovery cohort had been generated on one and the same sequencing platform. Both class I and class II loci were covered by HLA typing, at four-digit resolution. Typing coverage varied by locus: about 620-630 donors for A, B, C, DRB1 and DQB1; some 520 for DQA1; approximately 610 for DPA1; some 470 for DPB1. Roughly 5 DR-DQ haplotypes were handled as single units for association and clustering because linkage in the cohort was strong. Among 300 to 450 genotyped donors of the cohort, an average of 235,054 unique TCR beta nucleotide sequences were sequenced per donor, around 20% of them non-productive.

The cohort comprised 710 or so healthy bone marrow donors. At the time of sampling, all cohort members were nominally healthy, though unrecorded immune exposures were likely present. The donor tested CMV seropositive, placing the donor among the 310 or so seropositive members of the cohort. A peripheral blood sample was provided by each donor, and peripheral blood mononuclear cells were used for TCR beta sequencing. Genomic DNA was extracted from the blood cell samples with the Qiagen DNeasy Blood Extraction Kit. As for this clone: There is no known antigen for this receptor. No base quality information exists; no much larger clone differs at one position.

Points the paper makes about the study in general: According to a later genetic analysis, donors in an Asian-associated ancestry cluster had fewer N-insertions in productive TCRs than the approximately 630-donor mean. Because counts were too low, 15 to 20 rarely observed V segments, including chromosome 9 orphons, were excluded from the earlier analysis of roughly 580 of the donors. A later genetic analysis associated a missense DCLRE1C variant with V-gene and J-gene trimming of TCR beta chains, and an independent cohort replicated the association. In a later analysis, HLA-associated TCR beta chains were found to be more clonally expanded and to have lower generation probabilities than equally common non-associated chains. Roughly uniform sequencing depth across donors was assumed in presence/absence analyses, although this assumption may not hold. The 87-base-pair reads could not distinguish some IMGT-functional V segments, including TRBV6-2 and TRBV6-3, so those segments were excluded. Because HLA typing was missing for some donors at each locus, association tests included only the typed subset. A further reported finding was that TCR beta sequences accurately predicted the HLA-A and HLA-B alleles for most subjects in the first cohort. Assigning TCR associations to individual alleles was difficult when HLA alleles, especially DR and DQ, strongly co-occurred. The authors suggested that the approach could potentially be extended to other disease states and immunological phenotypes. This cohort had only TCR beta chains sequenced, and the lack of alpha or paired-chain data limited which features could be detected. Linkage disequilibrium might explain the correlated functional status among segregating V segments, but an unknown experimental factor could not be excluded. Most CMV-associated TCR beta chains appeared to be HLA-restricted in a later analysis, and the HLA associations seemed to be driven largely by CMV exposure. The classifier was reported to diagnose cytomegalovirus status with high specificity and sensitivity in both the original cohort and the validation cohort. In an earlier analysis of 587 of the donors, most TCR beta V segments appeared in productive rearrangements about 90% or about 30% of the time, broadly matching IMGT annotations. For the cohort, immune exposure information was limited to CMV serostatus. In a later analysis, TCR association rates were found to vary across HLA loci, with the most associated TCRs seen for DRB1 alleles and the fewest for HLA-C alleles. A group of highly shared sequence variants was considered likely to be a technical artifact of the sequencing pipeline. In vitro tests confirmed that a few of the cytomegalovirus-associated TCR beta chains recognize cytomegalovirus antigens. In the study, some 180 TCR beta chains were listed as associated with cytomegalovirus. Several of the top co-occurrence clusters appeared to be linked to parvovirus B19, influenza, CMV and Epstein-Barr virus, according to a later analysis. While some public TCRs were present in many individuals, most TCR sequences turned up only very rarely across donors. A later analysis associated roughly 17,000 TCR beta sequences with specific HLA alleles at a false discovery rate of 0.05.

The library was made by the immunoSEQ multiplex PCR assay. For the multiplex PCR, a mixture combining 60 forward primers for TCR Vbeta segments and 13 reverse primers for TCR Jbeta segments was used. The CDR3 region of rearranged TCR beta genes was amplified from genomic DNA by a multiplex PCR assay. The amplified TCR beta libraries were sequenced on the Illumina HiSeq System as 87-base-pair reads. In the authors' own workflow: A later analysis counted 75 million to 100 million unique TCR beta chains across the 500 to 850 repertoires, and around 12 million of these chains were shared by at least two donors. A nearest-neighbor algorithm error-corrected the raw reads and collapsed the reads into unique sequences, merging closely related sequences to remove PCR and sequencing errors. To assign V, D and J gene segments, CDR3 sequences were aligned to IMGT reference sequences. For a sequence to be retained, a match of at least six nucleotides to both a V gene segment and a J gene segment was required. A rearrangement counted as productive if the CDR3 had no stop codons and remained in frame with V and J, and every other rearrangement counted as non-productive. Following IMGT convention, CDR3 was defined as the stretch from the second conserved V-encoded cysteine up to the conserved J-encoded phenylalanine. The earlier analysis of about 570 of the donors excluded any sequence lacking an unambiguous match to a single V gene segment. An earlier analysis of approximately 590 of the donors called V segments functional above 56.7% productive rearrangements and segregating when the between-donor standard deviation exceeded 5%. A statistical classification framework was built for diagnosing cytomegalovirus status from the catalog of TCR beta chain sequences. V and J gene assignment, in a later analysis, came from comparing TCR nucleotide sequences with IMGT/GENE-DB human TR gene sequences. In a later analysis, CDR3 sequences and most-parsimonious VDJ recombination scenarios were assigned using the TCRdist pipeline. In a later analysis, every TCR beta chain was defined by the combination of its CDR3 amino acid sequence and its V-gene family, and reads without a unique V-gene family were dropped. To address suspected cross-contamination and a sequencing artifact, a later analysis removed approximately 590 highly shared, low-generation-probability nucleotide sequences. In a later analysis, a clonal expansion index was calculated for each public chain from normalized within-repertoire ranks of inferred template counts. In a later analysis, generation probabilities were computed with a VDJ recombination model fitted to out-of-frame rearrangements, and the resulting probabilities were checked against IGoR. In a later analysis, TCR-TCR, TCR-HLA and TCR-CMV co-occurrence was scored with hypergeometric tests, and a repertoire-size bias correction was applied to TCR pairs. False discovery rates were estimated in a later analysis by permuting HLA or CMV assignments 20 times. In a later analysis, co-occurring TCRs were grouped using DBSCAN, and TCRdist sequence similarity was added for clustering within HLA-allele-positive subsets. Repertoires with fewer than 30,000 or more than 120,000 public chains, plus five repertoires with anomalous nucleotide sharing, were excluded from co-occurrence clustering. This immuneACCESS table, as held by TCRdb, lists in-frame sequences with V and J called but not all clones. Of the missing ones, under half trace to an unresolved V gene in checked studies; the others have no known cause. V and J calls plus clone size are reproduced from that table; the DNA served to infer D and trimming. This sample gives about 130,000 clones in total; around four fifths of them show up just once. Approximately 10% of the sample rests with the top ten.

The V end loses 8 bases and the J end loses 4 bases, and a stretch of 5 bases separates them. Based on the germline V gene, the CDR1 and CDR2 sequences are WSHSY and SAAADI. From the cysteine through the phenylalanine, the CDR3 covers 10 amino acids. Only the CDR3 part of the read is kept: 30 bases, read in frame from the first base. The origin of this receptor is a male donor in good health and CMV-seropositive. The chain is made from TRBV10-2 and TRBJ2-5; a weak D assignment points to TRBD2 (5 bases agree). Sequencing input: PBMCs. The DNA is as follows: TGCGCCAGCGGAGGAGAGACCCAGTACTTC. Its protein is CASGGETQYF.